The clone carrying this T cell receptor (beta chain) has only a few counts. This sample was included in a study of blood T cell repertoires in COVID-19. Background on the study: Sites in the United States, Italy and Spain provided acute and convalescent COVID-19 samples.

There are 14 residues in the CDR3. The V end was cut by 7 bases, the J end by 2 bases, with 9 bases between. From germline, CDR1 is LNHDA and CDR2 SQIVND (reference sequence). In the authors' methods: Estimated nucleated cell counts came from reference gene primer amplification. Repertoires were generated with immunoSEQ multiplex PCR, while TCRdb's copy carries only in-frame clones and drops some. Clonal size and the V and J genes are those of that table, whereas D and trimming came from the DNA. The table shows 200,000 to 250,000 clones, with around 83% occurring only once. This sequence joins TRBV19 and TRBJ2-6; no reliable D call. Source material: peripheral blood. This TCR came from a man aged 50 to 59 who had recovered from COVID-19. CDR3 sequence reads: CASTPVAGANVLTF. As DNA, the CDR3 is TGTGCCAGTACCCCGGTTGCTGGGGCCAACGTCCTGACTTTC.